These T cell receptor beta chains were read from a single sample in a study of blood T cell repertoires in COVID-19. Clones were read by immunoSEQ multiplex PCR, and TCRdb kept only the in-frame ones, dropping some. The profile covers about 24,000 clones, with approximately 72% appearing a single time and less than 8.5% taken by the ten largest. The sequencing sample was made of peripheral blood. The receptor source for this set is a man over 45 with COVID-19, enrolled during active disease. The CDR3 runs from the conserved cysteine through the conserved F or W. Fields, in order: clone size, J gene, V gene, D gene, CDR3 protein, CDR3 DNA. The D gene is left open where the match is weak. Clone size is not always given. Where it is, it says once, few, many or a class for expanded clones.

>once|TRBJ1-2|TRBV7-9|-
CASSPHGDYGYTF
TGTGCCAGCAGCCCCCACGGGGACTATGGCTACACCTTC
>-|TRBJ2-6|TRBV5-1|-
CASSTQVTGANVLTF
TGCGCCAGCAGTACACAGGTGACTGGGGCCAACGTCCTGACTTTC
>-|TRBJ2-7|TRBV5-1|-
CASSLDTSGQPYEQYF
TGCGCCAGCAGCTTGGATACTTCCGGACAGCCCTACGAGCAGTACTTC
>-|TRBJ2-2|TRBV9|-
CASSVAGRGGTGELFF
TGTGCCAGCAGCGTAGCTGGTCGGGGTGGCACCGGGGAGCTGTTTTTT
>-|TRBJ1-1|TRBV24-1|-
CATSSSGGTEAFF
TGTGCCACCAGTTCCTCCGGGGGCACTGAAGCTTTCTTT
>-|TRBJ2-3|TRBV6-1|TRBD2
CASSEFSGGPQDTQYF
TGTGCCAGCAGTGAATTCTCGGGAGGGCCGCAAGATACGCAGTATTTT
>-|TRBJ2-7|TRBV30|TRBD1
CAWSFRTGYYEQYF
TGTGCCTGGTCATTTCGGACAGGATACTACGAGCAGTACTTC
>-|TRBJ1-2|TRBV19|-
CASSATLGYTF
TGTGCCAGTAGTGCCACCCTAGGCTACACCTTC
>-|TRBJ1-1|TRBV12-3/TRBV12-4|TRBD1
CASSLGQGSEAFF
TGTGCCAGCAGTTTAGGACAGGGGTCTGAAGCTTTCTTT
>-|TRBJ1-4|TRBV9|TRBD1
CASSVGGQGGEKLFF
TGTGCCAGCAGCGTAGGAGGGCAGGGGGGTGAAAAACTGTTTTTT
>-|TRBJ2-1|TRBV19|TRBD2
CASSMGVAGVGNEQFF
TGTGCCAGTAGTATGGGAGTAGCGGGAGTCGGGAATGAGCAGTTCTTC
>-|TRBJ2-2|TRBV5-1|-
CASSRGFSAGELFF
TGCGCCAGCAGCCGGGGTTTTTCGGCCGGGGAGCTGTTTTTT
>few|TRBJ2-1|TRBV5-1|TRBD2
CASKGTSGHNEQFF
TGCGCCAGCAAGGGGACTAGCGGCCACAATGAGCAGTTCTTC
>few|TRBJ2-7|TRBV7-3|-
CASSSWTFRSEQYF
TGTGCCAGCAGCTCCTGGACATTTCGCTCCGAGCAGTACTTC
>-|TRBJ2-5|TRBV5-1|-
CASSRNRYQETQYF
TGCGCCAGCAGCCGCAACAGATACCAAGAGACCCAGTACTTC
>-|TRBJ1-1|TRBV10-3|TRBD1
CAISESGTGARSFF
TGTGCCATCAGTGAGTCCGGGACAGGGGCGCGATCTTTCTTT
>-|TRBJ1-5|TRBV6-1|-
CASSELTGNQPQHF
TGTGCCAGCAGTGAACTCACAGGGAATCAGCCCCAGCATTTT
>-|TRBJ1-2|TRBV6-5|TRBD1
CASSFDREAGGYTF
TGTGCCAGCAGTTTCGACAGGGAGGCTGGGGGCTACACCTTC
>-|TRBJ1-4|TRBV5-1|TRBD1
CASSWTGNEKLFF
TGCGCCAGCAGCTGGACAGGGAATGAAAAACTGTTTTTT
>-|TRBJ1-2|TRBV6-6|-
CASTDRLLGRYGYTF
TGTGCCAGCACCGACAGGCTGTTAGGGCGGTATGGCTACACCTTC
>-|TRBJ2-1|TRBV29-1|-
CSVALLVSEQFF
TGCAGCGTTGCCCTCCTAGTTAGCGAGCAGTTCTTC
>-|TRBJ2-1|TRBV5-6|TRBD2
CASSFRRLASYNEQFF
TGTGCCAGCAGCTTTCGCAGACTAGCGAGCTACAATGAGCAGTTCTTC
>-|TRBJ1-2|TRBV25-1|-
CASSASIGYTF
TGTGCCAGCAGTGCCAGTATCGGCTACACCTTC
>-|TRBJ2-7|TRBV5-1|-
CASSLAPSGAGAPYEQYF
TGCGCCAGCAGCTTGGCTCCCTCGGGTGCGGGGGCCCCCTACGAGCAGTACTTC
>-|TRBJ2-2|TRBV6-1|TRBD1
CASSEQGQGAIPGELFF
TGTGCCAGCAGTGAGCAGGGACAGGGGGCTATCCCCGGGGAGCTGTTTTTT
>few|TRBJ2-5|TRBV19|TRBD2
CASSIGAGGRETQYF
TGTGCCAGTAGTATCGGAGCGGGAGGACGAGAGACCCAGTACTTC
>once|TRBJ2-4|TRBV18|-
CASSIATGQNIQYF
TGTGCCAGCTCAATAGCTACAGGTCAAAACATTCAGTACTTC
>-|TRBJ2-5|TRBV19|-
CASSRRLGVGTYSVETQYF
TGTGCCAGTAGTCGGAGGCTCGGAGTAGGTACCTACTCCGTAGAGACCCAGTACTTC
>-|TRBJ2-3|TRBV19|TRBD1
CASSIGTGGYDTQYF
TGTGCCAGTAGTATCGGGACAGGGGGCTATGATACGCAGTATTTT
>-|TRBJ1-2|TRBV30|-
CAWRPRVGGYTF
TGTGCCTGGAGGCCTCGGGTCGGGGGCTACACCTTC
>-|TRBJ2-7|TRBV6-5|-
CASIPGQSYEQYF
TGTGCCAGCATTCCCGGACAGAGCTACGAGCAGTACTTC
>-|TRBJ1-5|TRBV29-1|TRBD1
CSVGQGSNQPQHF
TGCAGCGTTGGACAGGGAAGCAATCAGCCCCAGCATTTT
>-|TRBJ1-2|TRBV11-2|-
CASSLAGMRGYTF
TGTGCCAGCAGCTTGGCAGGGATGCGCGGCTACACCTTC
>-|TRBJ1-1|TRBV5-1|TRBD1
CASSLGNRGHQTEAFF
TGCGCCAGCAGCTTAGGAAACAGGGGGCATCAGACTGAAGCTTTCTTT
>-|TRBJ1-4|TRBV12-3/TRBV12-4|TRBD1
CASSLDRGEKLFF
TGTGCCAGCAGTTTGGACAGGGGGGAAAAACTGTTTTTT
>-|TRBJ2-7|TRBV6-6|-
CASSANSLGQYF
TGTGCCAGCAGTGCCAACAGCCTTGGGCAGTACTTC
>-|TRBJ2-3|TRBV29-1|TRBD1
CSVRTPGQIRVKQYF
TGCAGCGTTAGGACTCCGGGACAGATCCGTGTCAAGCAGTATTTT
>-|TRBJ2-3|TRBV28|-
CASSSGSATDTQYF
TGTGCCAGCAGTTCAGGGTCCGCCACAGATACGCAGTATTTT
>-|TRBJ1-1|TRBV10-3|-
CAITGEKYTEAFF
TGTGCCATCACGGGGGAAAAGTACACTGAAGCTTTCTTT
>few|TRBJ2-3|TRBV2|-
CASSGWAEQLTSTDTQYF
TGTGCCAGCAGTGGGTGGGCAGAGCAACTCACTAGCACAGATACGCAGTATTTT
>-|TRBJ2-5|TRBV4-2|TRBD2
CASSQEGSGSLETQYF
TGTGCCAGCAGCCAAGAAGGTAGCGGGAGCCTGGAGACCCAGTACTTC